A single sample gave rise to the 24 T cell receptor beta chains below, sequenced in a study of neurological immune-mediated disorders. TCRdb re-analysed the 5' RACE reads in MiXCR, keeping a single row per CDR3 protein. Of 80,000 or so distinct CDR3 sequences detected, under 10% appear once; the ten largest clones hold around 1.7%. The sequenced material came from PBMCs. These receptors all stem from a man aged 50-59 years in good health.

This clonotype was detected ten times or more. This sequence joins TRBV7-9 and TRBJ2-7, with D tentatively TRBD1 or TRBD2 (6 bases each). The germline V gene has CDR1 SEHNR and CDR2 FQNEAQ (reference sequence). This CDR3 has 14 residues. With 4 bases removed from V and 0 bases from J, the gap between germline ends came to 10 bases. The CDR3 sequence: CASSWGASSYEQYF. The DNA for the CDR3 is TGTGCCAGCAGCTGGGGGGCGAGCTCCTACGAGCAGTACTTC.

This clonotype was detected many times. This chain uses TRBV29-1 with TRBJ2-7; D possibly corresponds to TRBD1 (6 bases). V lost 3 bases, J lost 1 base, and 10 bases lay in between. Germline CDR1 SQVTM, CDR2 ANQGSEA. The CDR3 loop spans 13 amino acids. This CDR3 is CSVDRQGSYEQYF. The CDR3 nucleotides read TGCAGCGTTGACCGCCAGGGGTCCTACGAGCAGTACTTC.

The sample holds many counts of this clonotype. The rearrangement links TRBV7-2 to TRBJ2-3; no reliable D call. The CDR3 totals 15 residues. Germline V gene lookup returns CDR1 SGHTA and CDR2 FQGNSA. The V end lost 2 bases, the J end lost 0 bases, and 9 bases lay between the germline ends. The CDR3 loop reads CASSLQSTSTDTQYF. The CDR3 region has the DNA TGTGCCAGCAGCTTACAGTCAACTAGCACAGATACGCAGTATTTT.

This clonotype was seen many times. The chain recombines TRBV5-1 with TRBJ1-1; D ambiguous. V gave up 0 bases and J gave up 0 bases, with 3 bases separating them. The germline CDR1 and CDR2 sequences are SGHRS and YFSETQ. CDR3 size: 13 residues. CDR3 sequence reads: CASSLVVNTEAFF. DNA of the CDR3: TGCGCCAGCAGCTTGGTGGTGAACACTGAAGCTTTCTTT.

This clonotype was seen many times. The gene calls are TRBV5-1 and TRBJ2-1; D not resolved. V shed 1 base and J shed 10 bases, with 6 bases lying between them. The CDR3 runs 11 residues. The germline CDR1 and CDR2 sequences are SGHRS and YFSETQ. The CDR3, as DNA: TGCGCCAGCAGCTTGTCTTTAGAGCAGTTCTTC. Translation: CASSLSLEQFF.

This clonotype was detected ten times or more. V usage is TRBV28 and J usage is TRBJ2-3, with 15 bases matching TRBD2. The CDR3 runs 17 residues. Unmatched junction bases numbered 7, after V lost 8 bases and J lost 1 base. Looked up from germline, CDR1 is MDHEN and CDR2 is SYDVKM. Here the CDR3 DNA reads TGTGCCAGCGCTTGGACTAGCGGGAGGGCCGGCACAGATACGCAGTATTTT. Amino acids: CASAWTSGRAGTDTQYF.

This chain links TRBV7-2 with TRBJ2-7; 10 nucleotides line up with TRBD1. Germline V gene lookup returns CDR1 SGHTA and CDR2 FQGNSA. J gave up 3 bases and V 5 bases, and 4 bases lay outside the gene matches. The CDR3 is made up of 14 amino acids. The CDR3 DNA reads TGTGCCAGCAGCCCGAGGACAGGGGGCTACGAGCAGTACTTC. Its translation is CASSPRTGGYEQYF.

This clonotype was recorded many times. The gene calls are TRBV7-2 and TRBJ2-3, with 10 positions matching TRBD2. The CDR3 covers 15 residues. The germline CDR1 and CDR2 sequences are SGHTA and FQGNSA. Losses at the gene ends were 4 bases for V and 4 bases for J; bases not matched to a gene: 5. For the CDR3, the DNA is TGTGCCAGCAGCTCCAGCGGGAGGGCCGCAGATACGCAGTATTTT. Translated: CASSSSGRAADTQYF.

This clonotype has a single count. The gene calls are TRBV12-3 or TRBV12-4 and TRBJ1-5, with TRBD1 as a possible D gene (6 bases). The V and J ends lost 2 bases and 5 bases respectively, with 10 bases between them. This CDR3 is built from 14 residues. The CDR3 DNA reads as TGTGCCAGCAGTTTAACGGGGGCGGATCAGCCCCAGCATTTT. Protein sequence: CASSLTGADQPQHF.

The table lists this clonotype with many counts. The CDR3 reads CASSWGQGHTGELFF. The CDR3 DNA is TGCGCCAGCAGCTGGGGACAGGGACACACCGGGGAGCTGTTTTTT. This rearrangement joins TRBV5-1 to TRBJ2-2; 9 positions match TRBD1. CDR1 is SGHRS and CDR2 is YFSETQ in the germline V gene. V lost 3 bases, J lost 3 bases, and 3 bases stayed unmatched. The length of the CDR3 is 15 residues. The full variable domain, in which reference TRBV5-1 and TRBJ2-2 provide the parts outside the CDR3, is KAGVTQTPRYLIKTRGQQVTLSCSPISGHRSVSWYQQTPGQGLQFLFEYFSETQRNKGNFPGRFSGRQFSNSRSEMNVSTLELGDSALYLCASSWGQGHTGELFFGEGSRLTVL.

This clonotype was counted at least ten times. CDR3 coding DNA: TGTGCTAGTGGTTTGGGACATACGCTACTATCGGCAGATACGCAGTATTTT. Protein sequence: CASGLGHTLLSADTQYF. The chain combines TRBV12-5 with TRBJ2-3; D gene unclear. The germline V gene encodes CDR1 LGHNT and CDR2 FRNRAP. CDR3 length equals 17 residues. Between the trimmed V and J ends, which lost 1 base and 4 bases, there was a span of 18 bases.

The J gene is TRBJ1-1, the V gene TRBV25-1, with a possible D match to TRBD1 (6 bases). V was pared by 4 bases and J by 4 bases, with 13 bases between. The CDR3 length is 14 residues. From germline, CDR1 is MGHDK and CDR2 SYGVNS. DNA for the CDR3: TGTGCCAGCAGTGCCGAGGGGGGTGGCACTGAAGCTTTCTTT. Amino acid sequence: CASSAEGGGTEAFF.

This clonotype was seen repeatedly, ten times or more. J is TRBJ2-7 and V is TRBV28; D is perhaps TRBD1 (6 bases). The CDR3 spans 12 residues. V dropped 10 bases and J dropped 2 bases, with 12 bases sitting between them. Germline assignment: CDR1 MDHEN and CDR2 SYDVKM. The CDR3 reads CATDSPTYEQYF. The CDR3 nucleotides read TGTGCCACGGACAGCCCTACCTACGAGCAGTACTTC.

This clonotype was observed at least ten times. The gene calls are TRBV6-6 and TRBJ2-7, with TRBD2 matching 7 bases. Germline loops: CDR1 MNHNY, CDR2 SVGAGI (reference sequence). The CDR3 extends over 14 amino acids. V was pared by 6 bases and J by 6 bases, with 11 bases of the junction left unmatched. CDR3 amino acids: CASSLQWGRGEQYF. In DNA, the CDR3 is TGTGCCAGCAGCCTACAGTGGGGGAGGGGCGAGCAGTACTTC.

This clonotype was seen repeatedly, ten times or more. The chain links TRBV5-1 to TRBJ2-7, with D unclear. Germline V CDR1 and CDR2: SGHRS, YFSETQ. The CDR3 has 14 amino acids. Trimming took off 7 bases at V and 1 base at J, with 15 bases between the two ends. CDR3 loop: CASSRVTASYEQYF. The CDR3 nucleotides read TGCGCCAGCTCCCGGGTCACGGCGTCCTACGAGCAGTACTTC.

V is TRBV20-1 and J is TRBJ2-7; 10 positions match TRBD1. The CDR3 sequence is 19 residues long. CDR1 and CDR2 (germline): DFQATT, SNEGSKA (reference sequence). V shed 0 bases and J 5 bases; nucleotides not matched to a gene: 19. The CDR3 sequence is CSARDLRRFRDRGEDEQYF. In DNA, the CDR3 is TGCAGTGCTAGAGATCTAAGGAGGTTCCGGGACAGGGGTGAGGACGAGCAGTACTTC.

This clonotype was picked up many times. The V and J genes are TRBV28 and TRBJ2-3, with 7 bases matching TRBD2. The length of the CDR3 is 14 residues. V was clipped by 6 bases and J by 0 bases; unmatched bases: 3. Looked up from germline, CDR1 is MDHEN and CDR2 is SYDVKM. The CDR3 is CASRRGISTDTQYF. CDR3 nucleotide sequence: TGTGCCAGCAGGCGGGGGATCAGCACAGATACGCAGTATTTT.

Many counts were recorded for this clonotype. The chain joins TRBV6-2 or TRBV6-3 to TRBJ2-1; 15 nucleotides align to TRBD2. Germline CDR1 reads MNHEY; CDR2 reads SVGEGT. Losses at the gene ends were 1 base for V and 9 bases for J; bases not matched to a gene: 4. The CDR3 is 16 residues long. CDR3 amino acids: CASSYWTSGRVGEQFF. CDR3 DNA sequence: TGTGCCAGCAGTTACTGGACTAGCGGGAGGGTAGGTGAGCAGTTCTTC.

This clonotype appeared many times. The chain combines TRBV20-1 with TRBJ2-3, with a possible D match to TRBD1 (5 bases). This CDR3 spans 11 amino acids. The ends were cut back, 3 bases at V and 4 bases at J, with 5 bases in the middle. The germline V gene encodes CDR1 DFQATT and CDR2 SNEGSKA (reference sequence). CDR3: CSARGPDTQYF. CDR3 DNA sequence: TGCAGTGCTAGGGGGCCAGATACGCAGTATTTT.

This clonotype was seen many times. The chain links TRBV28 to TRBJ2-7, with 8 bases fitting TRBD2. The CDR3 totals 17 residues. The germline CDR1 and CDR2 sequences are MDHEN and SYDVKM. Trimming removed 2 bases from V and 2 bases from J; junction bases left unmatched: 11. DNA of the CDR3: TGTGCCAGCAGTTTAGGATGGGGGCTAGCGGGTACCTACGAGCAGTACTTC. Translated: CASSLGWGLAGTYEQYF.

This clonotype appeared many times. The genes are TRBV20-1 and TRBJ2-1; 14 positions agree with TRBD2. The CDR3 consists of 14 residues. The germline V gene has CDR1 DFQATT and CDR2 SNEGSKA (reference sequence). V shed 5 bases, J shed 9 bases, and the junction held 6 bases outside the gene matches. Written as DNA, the CDR3 is TGCAGTGCTCGGGGACTAGCGGGAGTGGGTGAGCAGTTCTTC. The encoded protein is CSARGLAGVGEQFF.

This clonotype was seen at least ten times. The V gene is TRBV29-1, the J gene TRBJ2-4; D possibly matches TRBD1 or TRBD2 (5 bases each). The CDR3 has 13 residues. Trimming cost V 5 bases and J 8 bases, with 16 bases left between them. Germline lookup yields CDR1 SQVTM and CDR2 ANQGSEA. The CDR3 sequence is CSVLVTVGDIQYF. The CDR3 DNA reads TGCAGCGTTCTGGTCACAGTGGGGGACATTCAGTACTTC.

The chain employs TRBV20-1 and TRBJ2-5; TRBD1 matches at 7 bases. V lost 8 bases and J lost 2; bases outside the gene matches: 5. The germline CDR1 and CDR2 sequences are DFQATT and SNEGSKA (reference sequence). This CDR3 comprises 12 residues. The CDR3 bases are TGCAGTACGGGACAGACACAAGAGACCCAGTACTTC. Its translation is CSTGQTQETQYF.

This clonotype was counted at least ten times. This rearrangement joins TRBV6-2 or TRBV6-3 to TRBJ2-4; D gene uncertain. This CDR3 spans 18 amino acids. The V end lost 0 bases, the J end lost 0 bases, and 15 bases lay between the germline ends. The germline gives CDR1 MNHEY, CDR2 SVGEGT. CDR3 amino acids: CASSYSTAQSLAKNIQYF. The CDR3 region has the DNA TGTGCCAGCAGTTACTCGACTGCACAGAGCCTAGCCAAAAACATTCAGTACTTC.